These T cell receptor beta chains were read from a single sample in a study of beta chain features in type 1 diabetes. Only in-frame clones appear in the TCRdb table, and some are missing; sequencing was by immunoSEQ multiplex PCR. The sample records about 410,000 clones, 11% to 15% being singletons. Sequencing was performed on naive CD4+ T cells from blood. These receptors all stem from a young man in good health. CDR3s include the opening cysteine and the closing phenylalanine or tryptophan. The order of the fields is D gene, J gene, clone size, CDR3 length, V gene, CDR3 DNA, CDR3 protein. The D gene is left open where the match is weak. Part of the rows lack a size; the others show once, few, many or a class for expanded clones.

d_call: TRBD1
j_call: TRBJ2-5
clone_size: few
cdr3_length: 15
v_call: TRBV11-2
cdr3_nt: TGTGCCAGCAGCCCGTCCGGGACAGGTCAAGAGACCCAGTACTTC
cdr3_aa: CASSPSGTGQETQYF

d_call: TRBD1
j_call: TRBJ2-1
clone_size: few
cdr3_length: 14
v_call: TRBV30
cdr3_nt: TGTGCCTGGAAAGGGGACAGGTACTACAATGAGCAGTTCTTC
cdr3_aa: CAWKGDRYYNEQFF

d_call: -
j_call: TRBJ2-5
clone_size: few
cdr3_length: 14
v_call: TRBV2
cdr3_nt: TGTGCCAGCAGTGAAGAAGGGCTGCCGGAGACCCAGTACTTC
cdr3_aa: CASSEEGLPETQYF

d_call: TRBD2
j_call: TRBJ2-2
clone_size: -
cdr3_length: 15
v_call: TRBV7-6
cdr3_nt: TGTGCCAGCAGCCCTAGCGGGAGGATCGCCGGGGAGCTGTTTTTT
cdr3_aa: CASSPSGRIAGELFF

d_call: -
j_call: TRBJ2-3
clone_size: -
cdr3_length: 14
v_call: TRBV7-2
cdr3_nt: TGTGCCAGCAGCTCTAGGGGTGTCGCAGATACGCAGTATTTT
cdr3_aa: CASSSRGVADTQYF

d_call: TRBD1
j_call: TRBJ2-5
clone_size: -
cdr3_length: 13
v_call: TRBV30
cdr3_nt: TGTGCCTGGGCAGGACAGGCCCAAGAGACCCAGTACTTC
cdr3_aa: CAWAGQAQETQYF

d_call: TRBD2
j_call: TRBJ2-3
clone_size: -
cdr3_length: 15
v_call: TRBV29-1
cdr3_nt: TGCAGCGTTGAAGGAGCGGGGGCTAGCACAGATACGCAGTATTTT
cdr3_aa: CSVEGAGASTDTQYF

d_call: -
j_call: TRBJ2-3
clone_size: few
cdr3_length: 14
v_call: TRBV28
cdr3_nt: TGTGCCAGCAGTTTCGTAGGGGGACCTAATACGCAGTATTTT
cdr3_aa: CASSFVGGPNTQYF

d_call: TRBD2
j_call: TRBJ2-5
clone_size: -
cdr3_length: 15
v_call: TRBV5-1
cdr3_nt: TGCGCCAGCAGCTCGGTAGGCGGGAGCCAAGAGACCCAGTACTTC
cdr3_aa: CASSSVGGSQETQYF

d_call: -
j_call: TRBJ1-3
clone_size: few
cdr3_length: 16
v_call: TRBV15
cdr3_nt: TGTGCCACCAGCAGAGATCAGGCTGGATCTGGAAACACCATATATTTT
cdr3_aa: CATSRDQAGSGNTIYF